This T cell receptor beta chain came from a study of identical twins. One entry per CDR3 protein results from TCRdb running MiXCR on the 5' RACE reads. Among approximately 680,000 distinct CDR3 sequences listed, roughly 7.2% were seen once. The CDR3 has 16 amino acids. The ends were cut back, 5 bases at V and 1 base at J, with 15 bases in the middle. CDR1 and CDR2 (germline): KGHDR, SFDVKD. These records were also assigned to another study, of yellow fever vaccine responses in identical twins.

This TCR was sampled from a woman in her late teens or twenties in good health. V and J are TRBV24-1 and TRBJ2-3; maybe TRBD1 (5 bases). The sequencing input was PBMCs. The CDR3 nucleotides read TGTGCCACCAGTGGGGCGGACATCCCCGGCACAGATACGCAGTATTTT. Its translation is CATSGADIPGTDTQYF.